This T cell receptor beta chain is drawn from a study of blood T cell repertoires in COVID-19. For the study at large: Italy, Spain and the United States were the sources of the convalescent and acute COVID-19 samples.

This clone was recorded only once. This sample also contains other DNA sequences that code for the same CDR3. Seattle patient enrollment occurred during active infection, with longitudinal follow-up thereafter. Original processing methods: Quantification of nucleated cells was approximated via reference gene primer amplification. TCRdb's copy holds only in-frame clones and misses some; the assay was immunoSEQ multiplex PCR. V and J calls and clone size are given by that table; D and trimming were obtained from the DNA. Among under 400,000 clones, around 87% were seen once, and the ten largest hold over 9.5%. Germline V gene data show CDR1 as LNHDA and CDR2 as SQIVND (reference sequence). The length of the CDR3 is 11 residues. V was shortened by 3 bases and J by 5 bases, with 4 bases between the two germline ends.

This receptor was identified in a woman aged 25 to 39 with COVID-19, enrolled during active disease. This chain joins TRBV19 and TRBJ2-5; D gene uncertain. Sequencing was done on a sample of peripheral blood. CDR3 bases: TGTGCCAGTAGTATCAGGGAGACCCAGTACTTC. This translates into CASSIRETQYF.